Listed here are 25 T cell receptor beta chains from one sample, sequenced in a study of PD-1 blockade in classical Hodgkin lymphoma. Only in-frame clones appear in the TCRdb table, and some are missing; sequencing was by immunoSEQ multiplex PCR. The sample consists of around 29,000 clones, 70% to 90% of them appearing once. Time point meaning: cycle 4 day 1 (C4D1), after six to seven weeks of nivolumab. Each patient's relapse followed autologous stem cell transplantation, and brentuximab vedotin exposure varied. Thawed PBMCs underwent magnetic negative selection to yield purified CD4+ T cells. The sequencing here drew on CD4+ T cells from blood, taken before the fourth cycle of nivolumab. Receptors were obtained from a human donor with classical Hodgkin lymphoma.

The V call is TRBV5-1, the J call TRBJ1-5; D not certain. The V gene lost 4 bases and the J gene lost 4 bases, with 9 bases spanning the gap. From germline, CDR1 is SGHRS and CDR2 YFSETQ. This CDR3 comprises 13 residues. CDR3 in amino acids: CASSEGPNQPQHF. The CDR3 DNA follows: TGCGCCAGCAGCGAGGGCCCTAATCAGCCCCAGCATTTT.

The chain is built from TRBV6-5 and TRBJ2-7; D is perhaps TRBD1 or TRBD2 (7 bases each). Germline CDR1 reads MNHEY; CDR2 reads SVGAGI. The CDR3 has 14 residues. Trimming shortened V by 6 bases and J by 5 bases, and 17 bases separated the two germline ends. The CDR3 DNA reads TGTGCCAGCAGCCGGGGGGTAGGGGGCCACGAGCAGTACTTC. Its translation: CASSRGVGGHEQYF.

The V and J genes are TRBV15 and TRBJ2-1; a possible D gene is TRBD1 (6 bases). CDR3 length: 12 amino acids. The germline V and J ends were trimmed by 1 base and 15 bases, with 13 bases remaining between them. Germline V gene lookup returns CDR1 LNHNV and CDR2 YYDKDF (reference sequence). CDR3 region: CATSRGTAPRFF. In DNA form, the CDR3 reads TGTGCCACCAGCAGAGGGACAGCTCCAAGGTTCTTC.

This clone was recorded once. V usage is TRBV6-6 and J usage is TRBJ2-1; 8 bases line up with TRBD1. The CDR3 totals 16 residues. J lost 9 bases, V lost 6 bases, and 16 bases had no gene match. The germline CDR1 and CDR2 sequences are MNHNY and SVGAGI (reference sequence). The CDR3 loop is CASSPNPGQAVVEQFF. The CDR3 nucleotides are TGTGCCAGCAGCCCGAATCCGGGACAGGCCGTTGTTGAGCAGTTCTTC.

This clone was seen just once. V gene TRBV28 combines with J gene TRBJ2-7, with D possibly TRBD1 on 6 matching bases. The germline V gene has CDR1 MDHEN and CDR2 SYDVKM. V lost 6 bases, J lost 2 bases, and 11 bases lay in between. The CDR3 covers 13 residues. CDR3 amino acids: CASRPGTPYEQYF. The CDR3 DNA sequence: TGTGCCAGCAGACCCGGGACACCCTACGAGCAGTACTTC.

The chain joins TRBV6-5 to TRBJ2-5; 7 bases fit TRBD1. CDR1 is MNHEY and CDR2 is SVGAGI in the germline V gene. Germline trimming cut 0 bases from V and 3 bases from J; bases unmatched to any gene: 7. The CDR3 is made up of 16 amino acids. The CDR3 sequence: CASSYSSLTGEETQYF. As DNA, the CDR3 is TGTGCCAGCAGTTACTCGTCCCTCACAGGGGAAGAGACCCAGTACTTC.

CDR3 sequence: CASSRSIKSGGVSSYEQYF. CDR3 nucleotides: TGCGCCAGCAGCCGCAGCATAAAGAGCGGGGGGGTCAGCTCCTACGAGCAGTACTTC. The genes are TRBV5-1 and TRBJ2-7; 10 bases are a match to TRBD2. Germline CDR1 SGHRS, CDR2 YFSETQ. This CDR3 comprises 19 residues. V shed 4 bases and J 0 bases; nucleotides not matched to a gene: 16.

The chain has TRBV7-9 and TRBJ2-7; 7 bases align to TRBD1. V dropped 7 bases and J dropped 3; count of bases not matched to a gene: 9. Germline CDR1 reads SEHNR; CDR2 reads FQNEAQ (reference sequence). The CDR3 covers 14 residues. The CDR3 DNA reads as TGTGCCAGCAACTCCCGGGGACAGAACTACGAGCAGTACTTC. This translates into CASNSRGQNYEQYF.

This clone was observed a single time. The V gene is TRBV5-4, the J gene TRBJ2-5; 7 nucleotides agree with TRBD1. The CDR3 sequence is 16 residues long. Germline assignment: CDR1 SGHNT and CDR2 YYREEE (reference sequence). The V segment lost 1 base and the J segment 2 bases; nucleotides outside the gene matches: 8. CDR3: CASSLRAGGSQETQYF. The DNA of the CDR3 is TGTGCCAGCAGCTTGAGGGCAGGGGGTAGTCAAGAGACCCAGTACTTC.

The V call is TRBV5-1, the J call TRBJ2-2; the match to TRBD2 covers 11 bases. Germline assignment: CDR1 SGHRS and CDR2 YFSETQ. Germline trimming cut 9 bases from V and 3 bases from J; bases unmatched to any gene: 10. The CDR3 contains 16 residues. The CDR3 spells CATNPSGGSYTGELFF. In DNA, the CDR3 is TGCGCCACCAACCCTAGCGGGGGGTCCTACACCGGGGAGCTGTTTTTT. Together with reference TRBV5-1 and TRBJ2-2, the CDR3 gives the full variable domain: KAGVTQTPRYLIKTRGQQVTLSCSPISGHRSVSWYQQTPGQGLQFLFEYFSETQRNKGNFPGRFSGRQFSNSRSEMNVSTLELGDSALYLCATNPSGGSYTGELFFGEGSRLTVL.

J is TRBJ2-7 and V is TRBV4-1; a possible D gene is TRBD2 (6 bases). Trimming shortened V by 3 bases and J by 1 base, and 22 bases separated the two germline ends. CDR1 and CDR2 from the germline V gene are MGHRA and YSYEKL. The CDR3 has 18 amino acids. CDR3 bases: TGCGCCAGCAGCCAGGGACTCCGGGAGCTGAGCCGTTCCTACGAGCAGTACTTC. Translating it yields CASSQGLRELSRSYEQYF.

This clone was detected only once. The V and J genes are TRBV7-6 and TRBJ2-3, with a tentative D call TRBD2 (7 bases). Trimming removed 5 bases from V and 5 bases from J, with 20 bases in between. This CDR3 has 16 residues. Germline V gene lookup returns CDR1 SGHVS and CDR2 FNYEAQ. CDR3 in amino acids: CASSPGGRRGGDTQYF. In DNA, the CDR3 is TGTGCCAGCAGCCCGGGGGGACGACGAGGGGGAGATACGCAGTATTTT.

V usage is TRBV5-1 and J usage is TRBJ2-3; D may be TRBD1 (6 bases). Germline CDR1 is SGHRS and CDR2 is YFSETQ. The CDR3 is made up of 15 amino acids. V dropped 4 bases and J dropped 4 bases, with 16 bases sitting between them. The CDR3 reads CASSVLGRGADTQYF. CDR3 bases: TGCGCCAGCAGCGTGCTGGGCAGGGGTGCAGATACGCAGTATTTT.

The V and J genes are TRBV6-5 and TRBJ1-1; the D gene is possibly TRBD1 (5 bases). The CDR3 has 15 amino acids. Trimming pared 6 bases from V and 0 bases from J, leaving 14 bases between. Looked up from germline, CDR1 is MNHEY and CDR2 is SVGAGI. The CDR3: CASSPLGLMNTEAFF. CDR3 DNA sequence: TGTGCCAGCAGCCCTTTGGGGCTAATGAACACTGAAGCTTTCTTT.

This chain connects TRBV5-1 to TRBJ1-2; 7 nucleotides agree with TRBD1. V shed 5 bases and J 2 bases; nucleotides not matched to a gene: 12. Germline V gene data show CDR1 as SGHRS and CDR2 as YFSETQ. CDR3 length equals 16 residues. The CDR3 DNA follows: TGCGCCAGCAGTCCGATGGGACAGTCTTCAAACTATGGCTACACCTTC. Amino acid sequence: CASSPMGQSSNYGYTF.

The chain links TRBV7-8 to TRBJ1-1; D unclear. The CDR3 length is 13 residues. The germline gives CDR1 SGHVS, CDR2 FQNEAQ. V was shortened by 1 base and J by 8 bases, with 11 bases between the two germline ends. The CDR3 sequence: CASSLDRSREAFF. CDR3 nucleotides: TGTGCCAGCAGCTTAGATCGTAGCCGGGAAGCTTTCTTT.

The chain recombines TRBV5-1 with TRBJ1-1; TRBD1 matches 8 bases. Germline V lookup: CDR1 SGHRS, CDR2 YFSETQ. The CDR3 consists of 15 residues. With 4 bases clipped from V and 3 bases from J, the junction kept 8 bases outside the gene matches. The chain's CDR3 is CASSLGTGQYTEAFF. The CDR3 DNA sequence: TGCGCCAGCAGCCTCGGGACAGGTCAGTACACTGAAGCTTTCTTT.

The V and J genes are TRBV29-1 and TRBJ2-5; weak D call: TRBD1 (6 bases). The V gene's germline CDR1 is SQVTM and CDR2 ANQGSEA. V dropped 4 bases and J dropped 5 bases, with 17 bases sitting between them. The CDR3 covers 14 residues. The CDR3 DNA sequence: TGCAGCGTTGCGATCAGGGGTTTGTGGGAGACCCAGTACTTC. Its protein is CSVAIRGLWETQYF.

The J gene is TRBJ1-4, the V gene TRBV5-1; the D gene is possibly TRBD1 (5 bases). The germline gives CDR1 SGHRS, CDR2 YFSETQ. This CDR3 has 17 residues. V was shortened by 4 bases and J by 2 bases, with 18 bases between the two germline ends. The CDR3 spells CASSPGGIPGTNEKLFF. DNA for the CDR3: TGCGCCAGCAGCCCCGGGGGAATCCCTGGGACTAATGAAAAACTGTTTTTT.

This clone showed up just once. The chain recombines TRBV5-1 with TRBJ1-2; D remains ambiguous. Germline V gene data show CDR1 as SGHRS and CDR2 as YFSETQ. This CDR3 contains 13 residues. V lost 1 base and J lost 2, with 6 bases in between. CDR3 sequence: CASSLSDNYGYTF. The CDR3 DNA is TGCGCCAGCAGCTTGTCCGACAACTATGGCTACACCTTC.

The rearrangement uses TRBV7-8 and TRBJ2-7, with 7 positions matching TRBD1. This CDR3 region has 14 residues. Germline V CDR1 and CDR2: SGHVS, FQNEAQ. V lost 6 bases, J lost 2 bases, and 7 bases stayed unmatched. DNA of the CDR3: TGTGCCAGCAGGGTGACAGGGAGTGCCTACGAGCAGTACTTC. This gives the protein CASRVTGSAYEQYF.

CDR3 in DNA: TGCGCCAGCAGCGTCGACAATCGTGGGGAGCTGTTTTTT. This codes for CASSVDNRGELFF. The V call is TRBV5-1, the J call TRBJ2-2; D ambiguous. The germline CDR1 and CDR2 sequences are SGHRS and YFSETQ. V dropped 4 bases and J dropped 8 bases, with 12 bases sitting between them. The length of the CDR3 is 13 residues.

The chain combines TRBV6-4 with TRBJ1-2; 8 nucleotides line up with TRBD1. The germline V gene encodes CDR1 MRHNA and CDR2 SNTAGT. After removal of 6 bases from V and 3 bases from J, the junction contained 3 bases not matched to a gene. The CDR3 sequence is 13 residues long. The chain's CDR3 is CASSRQGYYGYTF. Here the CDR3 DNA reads TGTGCCAGCAGCAGACAGGGGTACTATGGCTACACCTTC.

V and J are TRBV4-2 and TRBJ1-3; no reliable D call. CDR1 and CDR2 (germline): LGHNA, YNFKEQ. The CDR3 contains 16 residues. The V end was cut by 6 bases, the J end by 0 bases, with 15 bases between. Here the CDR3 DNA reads TGTGCCAGCAGGGACCATTCAGAGGGCTCTGGAAACACCATATATTTT. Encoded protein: CASRDHSEGSGNTIYF.

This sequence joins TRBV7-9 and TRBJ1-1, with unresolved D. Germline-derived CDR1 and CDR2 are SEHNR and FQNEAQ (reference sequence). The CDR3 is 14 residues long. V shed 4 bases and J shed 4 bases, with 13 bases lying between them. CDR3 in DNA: TGTGCCAGCAGCTCGGGCGGGGTGGCCACTGAAGCTTTCTTT. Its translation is CASSSGGVATEAFF.